This entry lists 22 T cell receptor beta chains sequenced from one sample in a study of blood T cells in healthy people across ages. With a J-beta primer mix and a sample-barcoded 5' primer, a second PCR ran about 7 to 11 cycles. TCRdb recomputed calls from the 5' RACE reads with MiXCR, one row per CDR3 protein. Found here are hundreds of thousands of distinct CDR3 sequences, about three fifths of them singletons; the top ten hold approximately 23%. Input material: blood. These receptors originate from a man aged 30-40 years in good health.

J is TRBJ1-6 and V is TRBV5-1, with a tentative D call TRBD1 (5 bases). The CDR3 consists of 15 residues. CDR1 SGHRS and CDR2 YFSETQ come from the germline V gene. V lost 0 bases and J lost 8, with 12 bases in between. The CDR3 nucleotides read TGCGCCAGCAGCTTGGCAGGGCAGACCTATTCACCCCTCCACTTT. Residues: CASSLAGQTYSPLHF.

The chain joins TRBV28 to TRBJ2-7; the D gene is possibly TRBD1 (6 bases). V lost 1 base and J 3 bases, leaving 10 bases between the germline ends. The CDR3 is made up of 14 amino acids. Germline V gene sequence: CDR1 MDHEN, CDR2 SYDVKM. In DNA, the CDR3 is TGTGCCAGCAGTTTATTCCGGGACAACTACGAGCAGTACTTC. Residues: CASSLFRDNYEQYF.

This clonotype was counted once. This chain joins TRBV2 and TRBJ1-6, with D hard to call. This CDR3 contains 15 residues. Germline V gene sequence: CDR1 SNHLY, CDR2 FYNNEI. Trimming pared 4 bases from V and 0 bases from J, leaving 7 bases between. The CDR3 region has the DNA TGTGCCAGCAGTGTACAGAGCTCCTATAATTCACCCCTCCACTTT. Residues: CASSVQSSYNSPLHF.

CDR3 residues: CASSQEDRGTPWYEQYF. The CDR3 DNA is TGCGCCAGCAGCCAAGAGGACAGGGGGACCCCATGGTACGAGCAGTACTTC. V and J are TRBV4-1 and TRBJ2-7; 10 positions match TRBD1. Trimming took 0 bases from V and 4 from J; bases not matched to a gene: 9. This CDR3 contains 17 residues. CDR1 and CDR2 (germline): MGHRA, YSYEKL.

This clonotype was seen a handful of times. The gene calls are TRBV29-1 and TRBJ2-1, with TRBD2 matching over 7 bases. V lost 6 bases, J lost 7 bases, and 9 bases stayed unmatched. Germline V gene data show CDR1 as SQVTM and CDR2 as ANQGSEA. This CDR3 is built from 13 residues. The CDR3 bases are TGCAGCGTGGGGGGGAGGGCTTTTAATGAGCAGTTCTTC. Amino acid sequence: CSVGGRAFNEQFF.

This clonotype turned up a few times. The rearrangement joins TRBV20-1 to TRBJ2-1; 7 nucleotides line up with TRBD2. Looked up from germline, CDR1 is DFQATT and CDR2 is SNEGSKA (reference sequence). This CDR3 is built from 13 residues. Trimming at V came to 5 bases and at J to 4 bases, leaving 5 bases not matched to a gene. The CDR3 DNA is TGCAGTGCTCCCGGGACTATATACAATGAGCAGTTCTTC. The encoded protein is CSAPGTIYNEQFF.

The rearrangement uses TRBV7-2 and TRBJ2-1; D not resolved. V was clipped by 3 bases and J by 3 bases, with 12 bases between them. The CDR3 contains 15 residues. Germline lookup yields CDR1 SGHTA and CDR2 FQGNSA. In nucleotides, the CDR3 is TGTGCCAGCAGCTTCCAGCCGGTGAGCTACAATGAGCAGTTCTTC. Its protein is CASSFQPVSYNEQFF.

The rearrangement joins TRBV20-1 to TRBJ2-3; no clear D gene. This CDR3 spans 18 amino acids. Germline lookup yields CDR1 DFQATT and CDR2 SNEGSKA (reference sequence). The ends were cut back, 4 bases at V and 0 bases at J, with 23 bases in the middle. The CDR3 is CSATPLIRGRTSTDTQYF. The CDR3 bases are TGCAGTGCTACTCCATTAATTCGAGGCCGTACTAGCACAGATACGCAGTATTTT.

The rearrangement joins TRBV15 to TRBJ2-7; D might be TRBD1 (6 bases). This CDR3 has 15 residues. V was clipped by 4 bases and J by 12 bases, with 25 bases between them. Looked up from germline, CDR1 is LNHNV and CDR2 is YYDKDF (reference sequence). CDR3 sequence (DNA): TGTGCCACCAGCACCCGGACAGTAATGGGCGAGACCCGGTACTTC. It encodes CATSTRTVMGETRYF.

This clonotype was observed once. The V gene is TRBV7-2, the J gene TRBJ2-5; no clear D. The CDR3 has 15 residues. V was clipped by 5 bases and J by 2 bases, with 15 bases between them. CDR1 and CDR2 (germline): SGHTA, FQGNSA. Here the CDR3 DNA reads TGTGCCAGCAGCCGTGTACAGACCTCTCAAGAGACCCAGTACTTC. Translating gives CASSRVQTSQETQYF.

In its sample, this clonotype was seen many times. The chain employs TRBV29-1 and TRBJ2-5, with 9 bases matching TRBD2. CDR1 and CDR2 (germline): SQVTM, ANQGSEA. V shed 7 bases and J 1 base; nucleotides not matched to a gene: 4. This CDR3 is 13 amino acids long. Here the CDR3 reads CSGSGGLQETQYF. The DNA for the CDR3 is TGCAGCGGGAGCGGGGGGCTCCAAGAGACCCAGTACTTC.

The chain has TRBV2 and TRBJ1-1; TRBD1 aligns across 8 bases. Germline loops: CDR1 SNHLY, CDR2 FYNNEI. With 5 bases clipped from V and 6 bases from J, the junction kept 8 bases outside the gene matches. This CDR3 comprises 14 residues. The chain's CDR3 is CASSPSTGEPEAFF. The CDR3, as DNA: TGTGCCAGCAGTCCCTCGACAGGGGAGCCTGAAGCTTTCTTT.

The chain carries TRBV6-2 or TRBV6-3 and TRBJ2-1; D is perhaps TRBD1 (5 bases). CDR1 MNHEY and CDR2 SVGEGT come from the germline V gene. V dropped 0 bases and J dropped 0 bases, with 12 bases sitting between them. This CDR3 has 17 residues. In DNA, the CDR3 is TGTGCCAGCAGTTACTCGATCTGGACATACTCCTACAATGAGCAGTTCTTC. Translation: CASSYSIWTYSYNEQFF.

In its sample, this clonotype was seen a few times. The gene calls are TRBV4-2 and TRBJ2-4; D gene uncertain. The CDR3 length is 14 residues. The germline V gene has CDR1 LGHNA and CDR2 YNFKEQ. Trimming stripped 0 bases from V and 6 bases from J, with 9 bases between. CDR3 in amino acids: CASSQDLVGNIQYF. CDR3 bases: TGTGCCAGCAGCCAAGACTTGGTAGGAAACATTCAGTACTTC.

The chain links TRBV27 to TRBJ2-7; D possibly corresponds to TRBD2 (6 bases). The CDR3 extends over 15 amino acids. Trimming cost V 6 bases and J 1 base, with 16 bases left between them. CDR1 and CDR2 from the germline V gene are MNHEY and SMNVEV (reference sequence). The CDR3 loop reads CASSSASARSYEQYF. In DNA form, the CDR3 reads TGTGCCAGCAGCTCCGCTAGCGCGCGTTCCTACGAGCAGTACTTC.

The genes are TRBV6-5 and TRBJ2-3; the D is unclear. This CDR3 is 14 amino acids long. Looked up from germline, CDR1 is MNHEY and CDR2 is SVGAGI. V was cut by 5 bases and J by 2 bases, with 11 bases left in between. The CDR3 region has the DNA TGTGCCAGCAGTGCCCGCGTGGCCACAGATACGCAGTATTTT. The encoded protein is CASSARVATDTQYF.

Comment on this clonotype: A much more abundant neighbour one base away suggests this may be a read error. The chain carries TRBV7-2 and TRBJ2-1; 8 bases agree with TRBD1. CDR1 SGHTA and CDR2 FQGNSA come from the germline V gene. Trimming removed 3 bases from V and 6 bases from J; junction bases left unmatched: 19. The CDR3 is made up of 19 amino acids. Here the CDR3 DNA reads TGTGCCAGCAGCTTCCGGGACAGGCGAAATTCATGGACCTTCAATGAGCAGTTCTTC. It yields the protein CASSFRDRRNSWTFNEQFF.

The genes are TRBV7-2 and TRBJ1-1; D uncertain. CDR1 is SGHTA, CDR2 FQGNSA, per germline. This CDR3 comprises 11 residues. Trimming took 5 bases from V and 10 from J, leaving 11 bases between them. For the CDR3, the DNA is TGTGCCAGCAGCCCCTCCCGCGGAGCTTTCTTT. It translates to CASSPSRGAFF.

This clonotype occurred a few times. This sequence joins TRBV4-3 and TRBJ2-5, with D perhaps TRBD1 or TRBD2 (5 bases each). The CDR3 has 15 amino acids. V dropped 3 bases and J dropped 2 bases, with 13 bases sitting between them. Germline V gene lookup returns CDR1 LGHNA and CDR2 YSLEER. DNA of the CDR3: TGCGCCAGCAGCCAGGGGACGGCACAGCAAGAGACCCAGTACTTC. The encoded protein is CASSQGTAQQETQYF.

The gene calls are TRBV20-1 and TRBJ2-1; 8 nucleotides line up with TRBD2. The CDR3 spans 15 residues. The germline CDR1 and CDR2 sequences are DFQATT and SNEGSKA (reference sequence). V lost 4 bases, J lost 8 bases, and 13 bases stayed unmatched. The CDR3 coding sequence is TGCAGTGCTAAATCGGGAGGGGACCCGTGGCATGAGCAGTTCTTC. It yields the protein CSAKSGGDPWHEQFF.

This clonotype appeared a few times. The chain uses TRBV20-1 and TRBJ2-3, with TRBD2 matching 9 bases. The CDR3 spans 15 residues. Germline-derived CDR1 and CDR2 are DFQATT and SNEGSKA (reference sequence). Unmatched junction bases numbered 6, after V lost 5 bases and J lost 0 bases. The CDR3 spells CSASSSGISTDTQYF. The CDR3 DNA sequence: TGCAGTGCTTCCTCTAGCGGGATTAGCACAGATACGCAGTATTTT.

The chain has TRBV6-1 and TRBJ2-6, with D unclear. Germline V gene sequence: CDR1 MNHNS, CDR2 SASEGT. V shed 4 bases and J shed 4 bases, with 11 bases lying between them. This CDR3 is built from 15 residues. CDR3 nucleotides: TGTGCCAGCAGTGCGCAGGAAGCCGGGGCCAACGTCCTGACTTTC. This encodes CASSAQEAGANVLTF.